Included here is one T cell receptor (beta chain) sequence, with context. What antigen it recognizes has not been identified. The sample holds no much larger clone one base away, and base qualities are not on file. To demonstrate the VDJtools post-analysis software, TCR beta repertoires were profiled from the peripheral blood of some 12 young patients with multiple sclerosis. Multiple sclerosis patients were children and adolescents aged roughly 6 to 17 years. This sample was taken from a study of post-analysis software for immune sequencing data (dated by TCRdb to about 2015). For the study in its entirety: The recorded disease courses included relapsing-remitting, secondary progressive and progressive-relapsing multiple sclerosis, and some patients had no subtype annotation. The patient repertoires were set against ten to eleven previously published healthy control repertoires from donors whose ages ranged from roughly 6 to 26 years. A subset of samples was prepared in parallel using single-end sample barcoding, then pooled and co-amplified after Illumina adapter ligation. What the research found in general, with its limitations: Compared with controls, multiple sclerosis patients had significantly lower normalized Chao1 diversity, a finding suggesting substantial peripheral T-cell clonal expansion. The control group was slightly older than the multiple sclerosis patient group. Direct clustering with F measure showed strong co-clustering of samples prepared in the same batch, prompting a batch-effect correction. Significantly higher frequencies in patients than in controls were found for five or six TRBV segments, including TRBV5-6, TRBV5-1 and TRBV20-1.

Spanning cysteine to phenylalanine, the CDR3 consists of 16 amino acids. CDR3 DNA only is kept here, 48 bases in frame from base 1. Trimming removed 0 bases from V and 5 bases from J, leaving 19 bases between the germline ends. From a lookup of the germline V gene (reference sequence), CDR1 and CDR2 are DFQATT and SNEGSKA. The library was generated by PCR. Sequencing used an Illumina HiSeq 2500. To reduce PCR and sequencing biases, unique molecular identifiers were incorporated into the TCR beta cDNA libraries. Approximately 500,000 cDNA molecules were obtained per 1 to 10 million input T cells, so each molecule approximated one T cell. Patient libraries were prepared and sequenced with the same protocol used for the earlier healthy control dataset. Samples belonging to the same batch were prepared together, multiplexed and sequenced on a shared HiSeq lane. The source study handled its data this way. MIGEC was used to process the raw barcoded reads, and molecular identifier groups with only a single read were discarded before consensus assembly and CDR3 extraction. Clonotype tables were post-analysed with VDJtools, and diversity was normalized by down-sampling all datasets to the smallest sample size. In repertoire overlap clustering, CDR3 amino acid sequences, but not nucleotide sequences, were matched to correct batch-related cross-sample contamination. TCRdb cleaned the public reads at Q25 with fastp, built clones with MiXCR and kept in-frame beta chains. Identical CDR3 proteins give one entry, which carries the most common genes and DNA. None of the V and J calls come from the authors' own analysis; TCRdb made them. The table for this sample lists fewer than 550,000 distinct CDR3 sequences; roughly 34% of them were counted only once. Approximately 5.4% of the sample goes to the ten largest clones.

The sequence links TRBV20-1 to TRBJ2-5; matching of 6 bases hints at TRBD1 as the D gene. The clonotype was recovered from a girl aged 2-17 years with multiple sclerosis. Specimen: blood. The CDR3 loop reads CSARDGGMGARETQYF. The nucleotides are TGCAGTGCTAGAGATGGGGGAATGGGGGCCCGGGAGACCCAGTACTTC.